Shown below are 27 T cell receptor beta chains from a single sample sequenced in a study of cytomegalovirus exposure and HLA in healthy donors. Use of 60 Vbeta and 13 Jbeta primers characterized the PCR. Sequenced by immunoSEQ multiplex PCR; TCRdb stores in-frame clones only, minus some. The repertoire holds around 86,000 clones, with about 80% as singletons. Material: PBMCs. The receptors were sampled from a female donor in good health and CMV-seronegative.

The genes are TRBV7-9 and TRBJ2-3; 8 bases are a match to TRBD1. The CDR3 covers 15 residues. The germline CDR1 and CDR2 sequences are SEHNR and FQNEAQ (reference sequence). The trim removed 4 bases at V and 6 bases at J, leaving 9 bases unmatched. The CDR3 region is CASSSGQGRGDTQYF. The DNA of the CDR3 is TGTGCCAGCAGCTCTGGACAGGGTCGGGGGGATACGCAGTATTTT.

Here the CDR3 reads CASSLAGVNEQFF. The CDR3, as DNA: TGCGCCAGCTCCTTAGCGGGAGTCAATGAGCAGTTCTTC. The chain combines TRBV10-2 with TRBJ2-1, with 9 bases matching TRBD2. With V trimmed by 8 bases and J by 6 bases, 5 bases remained unmatched. This CDR3 contains 13 residues. Germline CDR1 WSHSY, CDR2 SAAADI.

In this sample, this clone turned up once. CDR3 coding DNA: TGTGCCAGCTCACCGCAGGGGGGTACGCAGTATTTT. Its translation: CASSPQGGTQYF. The rearrangement uses TRBV18 and TRBJ2-3; TRBD1 might be the D (7 bases). V dropped 3 bases and J dropped 8 bases, with 9 bases sitting between them. The germline V gene encodes CDR1 KGHSH and CDR2 LQKENI. The CDR3 length is 12 residues.

This rearrangement joins TRBV28 to TRBJ2-1; 7 bases agree with TRBD1. The CDR3 length is 17 residues. V gave up 8 bases and J gave up 1 base; unmatched junction bases: 14. Germline V gene data show CDR1 as MDHEN and CDR2 as SYDVKM. The CDR3 spells CASRSNRGPLSYNEQFF. The CDR3 bases are TGTGCCAGCCGATCGAACAGGGGTCCCCTATCCTACAATGAGCAGTTCTTC.

The chain employs TRBV5-6 and TRBJ1-2; a possible D gene is TRBD1 (5 bases). Trimming took 0 bases from V and 5 from J, leaving 14 bases between them. The CDR3 has 15 residues. Germline V CDR1 and CDR2: SGHDT, YYEEEE. CDR3 in DNA: TGTGCCAGCAGCTTGGAAGGGGAGGCGAGGTATGGCTACACCTTC. Amino acid sequence: CASSLEGEARYGYTF.

Details on this clone: The junction departs from germline at one end; a sequencing error may be responsible. The chain couples TRBV7-7 to TRBJ2-3; D is uncertain. The CDR3 extends over 13 amino acids. CDR1 and CDR2 (germline): SSHAT, FNYEAQ (reference sequence). CDR3 region: CASSLGQTDTQYF. The CDR3 nucleotides are TGTGCTAGCAGCTTAGGGCAAACAGATACGCAGTATTTT.

The V gene is TRBV18, the J gene TRBJ2-5, with D perhaps matching TRBD2 (5 bases). The V and J ends lost 1 base and 4 bases respectively, with 7 bases between them. In germline, CDR1 is KGHSH, CDR2 LQKENI. CDR3 size: 13 residues. This CDR3 is CASSPLAGETQYF. CDR3 in DNA: TGTGCCAGCTCACCACTGGCGGGAGAGACCCAGTACTTC.

The V call is TRBV6-1, the J call TRBJ1-1; no definite D call. V shed 5 bases and J shed 2 bases, with 12 bases lying between them. Germline V CDR1 and CDR2: MNHNS, SASEGT. This CDR3 comprises 14 residues. CDR3 sequence reads: CASSRSTLNTEAFF. The CDR3 coding sequence is TGTGCCAGCAGTAGATCCACACTAAACACTGAAGCTTTCTTT.

This clone was observed a single time. The V gene is TRBV28, the J gene TRBJ1-2; 12 nucleotides match TRBD1. J lost 5 bases, V lost 2 bases, and 9 bases had no gene match. The CDR3 has 17 amino acids. Germline CDR1 is MDHEN and CDR2 is SYDVKM. The CDR3 DNA follows: TGTGCCAGCAGTTTAAAGGGACAGGGGGCGAGTGGGTATGGCTACACCTTC. The encoded protein is CASSLKGQGASGYGYTF.

The chain joins TRBV5-1 to TRBJ1-2, with 7 bases identical to TRBD1. CDR3 length equals 17 residues. Trimming at V came to 0 bases and at J to 1 base, leaving 9 bases not matched to a gene. Germline V gene data show CDR1 as SGHRS and CDR2 as YFSETQ. CDR3 DNA: TGCGCCAGCAGCTTGGCCTCAGGGGGACGGGATAACTATGGCTACACCTTC. Its protein product is CASSLASGGRDNYGYTF. Complete variable domain (other parts from reference TRBV5-1 and TRBJ1-2): KAGVTQTPRYLIKTRGQQVTLSCSPISGHRSVSWYQQTPGQGLQFLFEYFSETQRNKGNFPGRFSGRQFSNSRSEMNVSTLELGDSALYLCASSLASGGRDNYGYTFGSGTRLTVV.

This clone occurred once. DNA for the CDR3: TGTGCCAGCAGGAATCTAGCGGGGGGGCGGAGTGAGCAGTTCTTC. It encodes CASRNLAGGRSEQFF. V is TRBV6-5 and J is TRBJ2-1, with 12 bases identical to TRBD2. The CDR3 has 15 residues. J lost 9 bases, V lost 6 bases, and 9 bases had no gene match. CDR1 is MNHEY, CDR2 SVGAGI, per germline.

This clone showed up just a few times. The chain carries TRBV6-5 and TRBJ2-5; 7 bases agree with TRBD1. Germline CDR1 is MNHEY and CDR2 is SVGAGI. The V gene end was trimmed by 2 bases and the J gene end by 3 bases; junction bases not matched to a gene: 3. The CDR3 is made up of 14 amino acids. This CDR3 reads CASSYAGTEETQYF. For the CDR3, the DNA is TGTGCCAGCAGTTACGCCGGGACAGAAGAGACCCAGTACTTC.

This clone was observed a few times. This sequence joins TRBV5-6 and TRBJ1-1, with D perhaps TRBD1 (6 bases). CDR1 SGHDT and CDR2 YYEEEE come from the germline V gene. This CDR3 comprises 14 residues. V lost 2 bases, J lost 5 bases, and 13 bases lay in between. In DNA, the CDR3 is TGTGCCAGCAGCTTTCCTCAGGGGAGAACTGAAGCTTTCTTT. Translating gives CASSFPQGRTEAFF.

The rearrangement links TRBV6-5 to TRBJ2-7; D possibly corresponds to TRBD1 (6 bases). Germline V CDR1 and CDR2: MNHEY, SVGAGI. The CDR3 runs to 13 residues. V was shortened by 10 bases and J by 4 bases, with 17 bases between the two germline ends. CDR3 sequence (DNA): TGTGCCACCTCGACCACAGGGTTTTACGAGCAGTACTTC. Its translation: CATSTTGFYEQYF.

V gene TRBV7-8 combines with J gene TRBJ2-1; 10 nucleotides match TRBD2. From germline, CDR1 is SGHVS and CDR2 FQNEAQ. The CDR3 contains 15 residues. Trimming cost V 5 bases and J 3 bases; bases outside gene matches: 4. The CDR3 protein is CASSPGLAVYNEQFF. In DNA form, the CDR3 reads TGTGCCAGCAGCCCTGGACTAGCGGTCTACAATGAGCAGTTCTTC.

J is TRBJ2-5 and V is TRBV5-1; 10 nucleotides match TRBD1. V shed 4 bases and J 3 bases; nucleotides not matched to a gene: 3. There are 14 residues in the CDR3. Germline CDR1 is SGHRS and CDR2 is YFSETQ. This CDR3 is CASSTGTGEETQYF. CDR3 sequence (DNA): TGCGCCAGCAGCACCGGGACAGGGGAAGAGACCCAGTACTTC.

This chain uses TRBV29-1 with TRBJ2-7; perhaps TRBD2 as D (8 bases). Trimming cost V 4 bases and J 1 base, with 14 bases left between them. Germline CDR1 is SQVTM and CDR2 is ANQGSEA. This CDR3 has 14 amino acids. The CDR3 reads CSVVAGQLSYEQYF. CDR3 bases: TGCAGCGTTGTAGCGGGACAGCTATCCTACGAGCAGTACTTC.

The V gene is TRBV4-1, the J gene TRBJ2-2, with D perhaps TRBD1 (6 bases). This CDR3 comprises 14 residues. Trimming took off 5 bases at V and 7 bases at J, with 14 bases between the two ends. Germline V gene lookup returns CDR1 MGHRA and CDR2 YSYEKL. The CDR3 spells CASSSRQGIGELFF. In DNA form, the CDR3 reads TGCGCCAGCAGCTCACGTCAGGGGATCGGGGAGCTGTTTTTT.

This chain joins TRBV4-3 and TRBJ1-3; 7 bases match TRBD1. This CDR3 region has 16 residues. The ends lost 2 bases at V and 0 bases at J; junction bases unmatched: 4. The germline V gene encodes CDR1 LGHNA and CDR2 YSLEER. The CDR3 DNA reads TGCGCCAGCAGCCAATCGGGACAGCTCTCTGGAAACACCATATATTTT. This gives the protein CASSQSGQLSGNTIYF.

This clone was observed once. The J gene is TRBJ2-3, the V gene TRBV30; 12 bases line up with TRBD2. CDR1 and CDR2 from the germline V gene are GTSNPN and SVGIG (reference sequence). The CDR3 has 15 amino acids. V was pared by 4 bases and J by 4 bases, with 6 bases of the junction left unmatched. CDR3 residues: CAWTTSGGISDTQYF. CDR3 DNA: TGTGCCTGGACTACTAGCGGGGGGATCTCAGATACGCAGTATTTT.

The chain links TRBV2 to TRBJ1-4; D call uncertain. The V and J ends lost 7 bases and 7 bases respectively, with 7 bases between them. The CDR3 runs to 11 residues. CDR1 and CDR2 (germline): SNHLY, FYNNEI. The CDR3 reads CASKKSEKLFF. In DNA, the CDR3 is TGTGCCAGCAAGAAGAGTGAAAAACTGTTTTTT. The full variable domain, its missing parts supplied by reference TRBV2 and TRBJ1-4, is EPEVTQTPSHQVTQMGQEVILRCVPISNHLYFYWYRQILGQKVEFLVSFYNNEISEKSEIFDDQFSVERPDGSNFTLKIRSTKLEDSAMYFCASKKSEKLFFGSGTQLSVL.

V usage is TRBV28 and J usage is TRBJ1-5; no reliable D call. Germline loops: CDR1 MDHEN, CDR2 SYDVKM. CDR3 length: 15 residues. Trimming removed 3 bases from V and 0 bases from J, with 9 bases in between. As DNA, the CDR3 is TGTGCCAGCAGTTTCCCGGGGTCTAGCAATCAGCCCCAGCATTTT. Amino acid sequence: CASSFPGSSNQPQHF.

J is TRBJ2-4 and V is TRBV2, with 14 bases lining up with TRBD2. Looked up from germline, CDR1 is SNHLY and CDR2 is FYNNEI. The junction had 6 bases not matched to a gene; V was cut back by 4 bases and J by 1 base. The CDR3 extends over 18 amino acids. The CDR3 DNA follows: TGTGCCAGCAGTGCGACTAGCGGGGGGGTGTTGGCCAAAAACATTCAGTACTTC. Protein sequence: CASSATSGGVLAKNIQYF.

About this clone: Here the CDR3 omits its conserved ending phenylalanine or tryptophan, so a read error is the likely source. This chain uses TRBV5-4 with TRBJ1-1; 7 bases are a match to TRBD1. Trimming removed 6 bases from V and 4 bases from J; junction bases left unmatched: 6. The CDR3 consists of 13 residues. Per the germline V gene, CDR1 is SGHNT and CDR2 is YYREEE (reference sequence). This CDR3 reads CASTKKGATEAFL. Written as DNA, the CDR3 is TGTGCCAGCACCAAAAAGGGGGCCACTGAAGCTTTCCTT.

This clone has a single count. The V call is TRBV19, the J call TRBJ2-3, with 8 bases lining up with TRBD2. The germline V gene encodes CDR1 LNHDA and CDR2 SQIVND (reference sequence). The CDR3 consists of 15 residues. The trim removed 3 bases at V and 0 bases at J, leaving 2 bases unmatched. For the CDR3, the DNA is TGTGCCAGTAGTATCAGCGGGAGTAGCACAGATACGCAGTATTTT. This encodes CASSISGSSTDTQYF.

This chain uses TRBV7-9 with TRBJ1-3; D is perhaps TRBD1 (6 bases). V gave up 5 bases and J gave up 4 bases, with 15 bases separating them. Germline-derived CDR1 and CDR2 are SEHNR and FQNEAQ (reference sequence). The CDR3 runs to 15 residues. The CDR3 nucleotides are TGTGCCAGCAGCCCAGGGCAGGGGCGCGGAAACACCATATATTTT. This codes for CASSPGQGRGNTIYF.

V usage is TRBV18 and J usage is TRBJ1-2, with TRBD1 as a possible D gene (6 bases). Germline V gene sequence: CDR1 KGHSH, CDR2 LQKENI. V gave up 3 bases and J gave up 8 bases, with 19 bases separating them. The CDR3 extends over 15 amino acids. For the CDR3, the DNA is TGTGCCAGCTCACCCGCTACTACCTTACAGGGAGGCTACACCTTC. This codes for CASSPATTLQGGYTF.